This T cell receptor beta chain was profiled in a study of OX40 agonist ivuxolimab in advanced cancers. Whole-study context: Three partial responders included one hepatocellular carcinoma patient and two cutaneous melanoma patients. Overall study findings and caveats: Clonal expansion among partial responders at 0.1-3.0 mg/kg ranked near the lowest.

A note on this clone: The antigen is undetermined.

Only in-frame clones appear in the TCRdb table, and some are missing; sequencing was by immunoSEQ multiplex PCR. The table has tens of thousands of clones, roughly 84% seen once; the top ten hold 7.9%. The CDR3 covers 11 residues. The germline CDR1 and CDR2 sequences are SNHLY and FYNNEI. V was trimmed by 6 bases and J by 8 bases, leaving 7 bases between them. People who had autoimmune disease history or systemic immunosuppression were excluded. The source was CD4+ or CD8+ T cells sorted from blood, collected in a trial of the OX40 agonist ivuxolimab. The receptor's source is an adult with an advanced solid tumor such as melanoma, head and neck, liver or kidney cancer. V is TRBV2 and J is TRBJ1-4, with D uncertain. The DNA of the CDR3 is TGTGCCAGCAGCCCACTGGAAAAACTGTTTTTT. This codes for CASSPLEKLFF.